This is a list of T cell receptor beta chains from one sample in a study of human T cells and chemical hapten exposure. TCRdb reprocessed the RACE reads via MiXCR and lists one record per CDR3 protein. The top ten hold roughly 1.8% of the sample, which has around 130,000 distinct CDR3 sequences, approximately 9.5% seen once. The sequencing input was whole blood. These receptors were collected from a male donor in good health. Some clones in this sample may be carry-over from other donors' samples. CDR3s include the opening cysteine and the closing phenylalanine or tryptophan. A D gene is named only where the DNA matches it firmly. Expanded clones get a size class; other rows say once, few or many, or leave the size out.

CDR3: CASSEGQGALPQYF
DNA: TGTGCCAGCAGTGAAGGCCAGGGGGCCTTACCGCAGTACTTC
V: TRBV25-1
D: TRBD1
size: -
J: TRBJ2-7

CDR3: CASSYSGREGWYNEQFF
DNA: TGTGCCAGCAGTTACTCAGGGCGGGAGGGGTGGTACAATGAGCAGTTCTTC
V: TRBV6-5
D: TRBD2
size: many
J: TRBJ2-1

CDR3: CASSLERLEQFF
DNA: TGTGCCAGCAGCTTGGAGCGGCTCGAGCAGTTCTTC
V: TRBV7-9
D: -
size: few
J: TRBJ2-1

CDR3: CASSAGGQGGYQPQHF
DNA: TGTGCCAGCAGCGCGGGAGGACAGGGAGGCTATCAGCCCCAGCATTTT
V: TRBV9
D: TRBD1
size: many
J: TRBJ1-5

CDR3: CSAGGTGSNQPQHF
DNA: TGCAGTGCTGGGGGGACAGGTAGCAATCAGCCCCAGCATTTT
V: TRBV20-1
D: TRBD1
size: many
J: TRBJ1-5

CDR3: CASSLRGGQGAREQFF
DNA: TGTGCCAGCAGCCTAAGGGGGGGACAGGGGGCGCGTGAGCAGTTCTTC
V: TRBV27
D: TRBD1
size: few
J: TRBJ2-1

CDR3: CASSRNIAPTYTQYF
DNA: TGTGCCAGCAGCCGTAACATAGCGCCCACATATACGCAGTATTTT
V: TRBV7-9
D: -
size: -
J: TRBJ2-3

CDR3: CSAPPSGVSTGELFF
DNA: TGCAGTGCTCCCCCCTCGGGAGTTAGTACCGGGGAGCTGTTTTTT
V: TRBV20-1
D: -
size: few
J: TRBJ2-2

CDR3: CATSALGARLSGGSYNEQFF
DNA: TGTGCCACCAGCGCACTGGGGGCTCGTCTGTCCGGGGGGTCCTACAATGAGCAGTTCTTC
V: TRBV15
D: -
size: -
J: TRBJ2-1

CDR3: CASSLSDRSAAFF
DNA: TGTGCCAGCAGTTTATCGGACAGGTCGGCGGCTTTCTTT
V: TRBV27
D: TRBD1
size: many
J: TRBJ1-1

CDR3: CASSDGLTTVKSYEQYF
DNA: TGTGCCAGCAGTGACGGTCTTACGACAGTTAAGTCCTACGAGCAGTACTTC
V: TRBV2
D: -
size: -
J: TRBJ2-7

CDR3: CSARDLNSGGYTF
DNA: TGCAGTGCTAGAGATCTCAACAGTGGTGGCTACACCTTC
V: TRBV20-1
D: -
size: many
J: TRBJ1-2

CDR3: CSVEGRGGELFF
DNA: TGCAGCGTTGAAGGACGGGGCGGGGAGCTGTTTTTT
V: TRBV29-1
D: -
size: few
J: TRBJ2-2

CDR3: CASSVVTGTEAFF
DNA: TGTGCCAGCAGCGTAGTCACCGGGACTGAAGCTTTCTTT
V: TRBV9
D: -
size: -
J: TRBJ1-1

CDR3: CASSSEIRNTEAFF
DNA: TGTGCCAGCAGCTCCGAAATAAGGAACACTGAAGCTTTCTTT
V: TRBV7-9
D: -
size: few
J: TRBJ1-1

CDR3: CASSGLRQGIGGTQYF
DNA: TGTGCCAGCAGCGGCCTTAGACAGGGGATCGGCGGGACCCAGTACTTC
V: TRBV9
D: TRBD1
size: few
J: TRBJ2-5

CDR3: CASSRGTPSSPLHF
DNA: TGTGCCAGCAGCAGGGGAACTCCTTCTTCACCCCTCCACTTT
V: TRBV12-3/TRBV12-4
D: -
size: -
J: TRBJ1-6

CDR3: CASSLERGLLWGLFF
DNA: TGTGCCAGCAGCCTCGAGCGGGGGCTTCTCTGGGGTCTGTTCTTC
V: TRBV4-2
D: TRBD2
size: many
J: TRBJ2-1

CDR3: CASSFATAGANVLTF
DNA: TGTGCCAGCAGCTTTGCGACAGCTGGGGCCAACGTCCTGACTTTC
V: TRBV7-3
D: -
size: few
J: TRBJ2-6

CDR3: CASSLSGELFF
DNA: TGTGCCAGCAGTTTGTCCGGGGAGCTGTTTTTT
V: TRBV12-3/TRBV12-4
D: -
size: many
J: TRBJ2-2

CDR3: CSVLTGVEQYF
DNA: TGCAGCGTTTTGACAGGGGTCGAGCAGTACTTC
V: TRBV29-1
D: TRBD1
size: few
J: TRBJ2-7

CDR3: CASSPDGPYNSPLHF
DNA: TGTGCCAGCAGCCCCGACGGTCCCTATAATTCACCCCTCCACTTT
V: TRBV7-7
D: -
size: -
J: TRBJ1-6

CDR3: CASLGVAKETGNTIYF
DNA: TGTGCCAGTTTGGGGGTGGCCAAGGAGACTGGAAACACCATATATTTT
V: TRBV19
D: -
size: -
J: TRBJ1-3

CDR3: CASSAHMNTEAFF
DNA: TGTGCCAGCAGCGCTCATATGAACACTGAAGCTTTCTTT
V: TRBV7-2
D: -
size: many
J: TRBJ1-1

CDR3: CASSPSGSETQYF
DNA: TGCGCCAGCAGCCCAAGCGGGAGCGAGACCCAGTACTTC
V: TRBV5-1
D: TRBD2
size: few
J: TRBJ2-5

CDR3: CASSPRLAGGLGEQFF
DNA: TGTGCCAGCAGCCCACGACTAGCGGGGGGGCTTGGTGAGCAGTTCTTC
V: TRBV7-8
D: TRBD2
size: -
J: TRBJ2-1

CDR3: CASSMMGTEAFF
DNA: TGCGCCAGCAGCATGATGGGCACTGAAGCTTTCTTT
V: TRBV5-1
D: -
size: many
J: TRBJ1-1

CDR3: CASSQDTQTRNTIYF
DNA: TGCGCCAGCAGCCAAGACACTCAAACAAGAAACACCATATATTTT
V: TRBV4-3
D: -
size: many
J: TRBJ1-3

CDR3: CSARVTGTRGEQYF
DNA: TGCAGTGCTAGGGTTACAGGGACACGGGGCGAGCAGTACTTC
V: TRBV20-1
D: -
size: many
J: TRBJ2-7

CDR3: CASTLGRLEGTGELFF
DNA: TGTGCCAGCACCTTGGGGAGACTAGAGGGCACCGGGGAGCTGTTTTTT
V: TRBV11-2
D: -
size: -
J: TRBJ2-2

CDR3: CASSLDQGNSPIHF
DNA: TGTGCCAGCAGCTTGGACCAGGGGAATTCACCCATCCACTTT
V: TRBV5-4
D: -
size: -
J: TRBJ1-6

CDR3: CASRAAGTGAYEQYF
DNA: TGTGCCAGCAGGGCGGCCGGGACAGGGGCCTACGAGCAGTACTTC
V: TRBV3-1
D: TRBD1
size: -
J: TRBJ2-7

CDR3: CATSRDFRSVNTGELFF
DNA: TGTGCCACCAGCAGAGATTTTCGGAGTGTAAACACCGGGGAGCTGTTTTTT
V: TRBV15
D: -
size: -
J: TRBJ2-2

CDR3: CASSQERPTSGSYNEQFF
DNA: TGTGCCAGCAGCCAAGAACGCCCTACTAGCGGCTCCTACAATGAGCAGTTCTTC
V: TRBV3-1
D: TRBD2
size: -
J: TRBJ2-1

CDR3: CSAREPSGQNVYGYTF
DNA: TGCAGTGCTAGAGAACCCTCCGGACAGAACGTCTATGGCTACACCTTC
V: TRBV20-1
D: -
size: -
J: TRBJ1-2

CDR3: CSARTRTSGYEQYF
DNA: TGCAGTGCTAGAACCAGGACTAGCGGCTACGAGCAGTACTTC
V: TRBV20-1
D: TRBD2
size: -
J: TRBJ2-7

CDR3: CASSLQGMDTEAFF
DNA: TGTGCCAGCAGTTTGCAGGGAATGGACACTGAAGCTTTCTTT
V: TRBV12-3/TRBV12-4
D: -
size: -
J: TRBJ1-1

CDR3: CASSFSRDRGQKEKLFF
DNA: TGTGCCAGCAGCTTCTCCCGGGACAGGGGCCAAAAAGAAAAACTGTTTTTT
V: TRBV5-4
D: TRBD1
size: -
J: TRBJ1-4

CDR3: CSAGQDYNSPLHF
DNA: TGCAGTGCAGGACAGGACTATAATTCACCCCTCCACTTT
V: TRBV20-1
D: TRBD1
size: many
J: TRBJ1-6

CDR3: CASSLDSAGTDTQYF
DNA: TGTGCCAGCAGCTTAGACTCGGCGGGCACAGATACGCAGTATTTT
V: TRBV11-2
D: -
size: many
J: TRBJ2-3

CDR3: CASSPGQDRWNEKLFF
DNA: TGTGCCAGCAGTCCCGGACAGGATCGATGGAATGAAAAACTGTTTTTT
V: TRBV27
D: TRBD1
size: few
J: TRBJ1-4

CDR3: CASSSGQETQYF
DNA: TGTGCCAGCAGCTCAGGGCAAGAGACCCAGTACTTC
V: TRBV7-9
D: -
size: few
J: TRBJ2-5

CDR3: CASSQDPLGRDTQYF
DNA: TGTGCCAGCAGCCAAGATCCCTTGGGCCGGGATACGCAGTATTTT
V: TRBV3-1
D: -
size: few
J: TRBJ2-3

CDR3: CASSFLRGPGTGELFF
DNA: TGTGCCAGCAGTTTTCTCAGGGGTCCGGGCACCGGGGAGCTGTTTTTT
V: TRBV6-5
D: -
size: many
J: TRBJ2-2

CDR3: CSGDRGLEETQYF
DNA: TGCAGCGGTGACAGGGGGCTGGAGGAGACCCAGTACTTC
V: TRBV29-1
D: TRBD1
size: many
J: TRBJ2-5